This TCR beta chain was sequenced for a study of T cells in pancreatic ductal adenocarcinoma. General study points: Blood had more productive templates and roughly 8-fold more unique clonotypes than tumor. Comparisons of tumor and blood clonality may show falsely lower tumor diversity. No significant tumor-blood clonality difference; means were about 0.1 and 0.065.

In germline, CDR1 is MNHNS, CDR2 SASEGT. The CDR3 loop spans 16 amino acids. Trimming took 3 bases from V and 2 from J; bases not matched to a gene: 6. Surgery without prior neoadjuvant therapy was the treatment of the selected pancreatic ductal adenocarcinoma patients. Note on this clone: Antigen: not known.

The protocol was immunoSEQ multiplex PCR, while the TCRdb copy is restricted to in-frame clones and leaves out a portion. The data show about 9,000 clones, roughly 90% seen once. The receptor comes from a human donor with pancreatic ductal adenocarcinoma. Sequenced: PBMCs. The chain has TRBV6-1 and TRBJ2-3; 9 bases align to TRBD2. This CDR3 is CASSEVLAGNTDTQYF. CDR3 bases: TGTGCCAGCAGTGAGGTACTAGCGGGTAACACAGATACGCAGTATTTT.